This T cell receptor beta chain was profiled in a study of cytomegalovirus exposure and HLA in healthy donors. On the study more broadly: The Caucasian-associated ancestry cluster held over 65% of a few hundred genotyped donors. Findings and limits, study-wide: Later analysis showed TCR association rates varying by HLA locus, highest for DRB1 and lowest for HLA-C.

PCR primers comprised 60 Vbeta and 13 Jbeta primers. TCRdb keeps only in-frame clones here, not all; method: immunoSEQ multiplex PCR. The sample consists of tens of thousands of clones, around 80% of them appearing once. This clone was detected once. The antigen is unknown. The CDR3 runs 13 residues. CDR1 GTSNPN and CDR2 SVGIG come from the germline V gene (reference sequence). The V and J ends lost 3 bases and 4 bases respectively, with 9 bases between them. The sample taken for sequencing was PBMCs. The chain is built from TRBV30 and TRBJ1-4, with D uncertain. This clonotype originated in a male donor in good health and CMV-seropositive. CDR3 in amino acids: CAWSAQINEKLFF. The CDR3, as DNA: TGTGCCTGGAGCGCTCAGATTAATGAAAAACTGTTTTTT.